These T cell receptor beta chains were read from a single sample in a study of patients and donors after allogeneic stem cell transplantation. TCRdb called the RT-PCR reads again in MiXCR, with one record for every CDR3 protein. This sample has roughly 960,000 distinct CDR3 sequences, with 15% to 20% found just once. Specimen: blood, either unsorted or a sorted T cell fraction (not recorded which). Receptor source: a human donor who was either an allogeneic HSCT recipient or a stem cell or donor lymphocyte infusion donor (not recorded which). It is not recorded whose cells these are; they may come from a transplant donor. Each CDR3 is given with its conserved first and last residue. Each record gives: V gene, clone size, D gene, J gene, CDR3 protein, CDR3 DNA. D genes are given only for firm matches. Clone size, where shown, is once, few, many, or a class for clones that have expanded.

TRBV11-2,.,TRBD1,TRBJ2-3,CASRRQGESDTQYF,TGTGCCAGCAGACGACAGGGAGAATCAGATACGCAGTATTTT
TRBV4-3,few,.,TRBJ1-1,CASSRVGDTEAFF,TGCGCCAGCAGTCGGGTAGGGGACACTGAAGCTTTCTTT
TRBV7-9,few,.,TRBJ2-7,CASSFGQTGGSYEQYF,TGTGCCAGCAGCTTCGGACAGACAGGCGGATCCTACGAGCAGTACTTC
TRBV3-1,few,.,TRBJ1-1,CASSQYIQGEAFF,TGTGCCAGCAGCCAGTATATTCAGGGTGAAGCTTTCTTT
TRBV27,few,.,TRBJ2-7,CASSPTTASYEQYF,TGTGCCAGCAGTCCCACGACAGCGTCCTACGAGCAGTACTTC
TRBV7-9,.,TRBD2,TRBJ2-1,CASSRILAGVHNEQFF,TGTGCCAGCAGCCGTATCCTAGCGGGAGTTCACAATGAGCAGTTCTTC
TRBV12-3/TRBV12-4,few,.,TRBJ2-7,CASSFGAGRYF,TGTGCCAGCAGCTTTGGGGCTGGGCGGTACTTC
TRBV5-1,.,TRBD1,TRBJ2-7,CASSLAVGTGFDEQYF,TGCGCCAGCAGCTTGGCCGTTGGGACAGGGTTCGACGAGCAGTACTTC
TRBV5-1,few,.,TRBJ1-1,CASSLEGGSGSEAFF,TGCGCCAGCAGCCTGGAGGGGGGATCCGGATCTGAAGCTTTCTTT
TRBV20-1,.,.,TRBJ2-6,CSARPRGSSGANVLTF,TGCAGTGCTAGACCCCGGGGGAGCTCTGGGGCCAACGTCCTGACTTTC